The clone carrying this TCR beta chain showed up just a few times. The antigen is unknown. The CDR3 has 16 residues. J was trimmed by 2 bases and V by 4 bases; bases with no gene match: 8. Germline-derived CDR1 and CDR2 are SGHTA and FQGNSA. The data originate from a study of response to subunit inactivated influenza vaccine. Study-level points and caveats: After each seasonal influenza vaccination, few new T cells are recruited, the authors suggested.

TCRdb reprocessed the RT-PCR reads via MiXCR and lists one record per CDR3 protein. The sample has about 480,000 distinct CDR3 sequences, 10% to 15% seen once. This clonotype was obtained from a man over 45 who received an inactivated influenza vaccine. The rearrangement uses TRBV7-2 and TRBJ2-7; 10 bases fit TRBD2. The sequenced sample was PBMCs from blood, obtained 40 to 50 days after vaccination. Written as DNA, the CDR3 is TGTGCCAGCAGCTACTCCGCTAGCGGGAGCGCCTACGAGCAGTACTTC. Its protein is CASSYSASGSAYEQYF. Full variable domain (rest looked up from reference TRBV7-2 and TRBJ2-7): GAGVSQSPSNKVTEKGKDVELRCDPISGHTALYWYRQSLGQGLEFLIYFQGNSAPDKSGLPSDRFSAERTGGSVSTLTIQRTQQEDSAVYLCASSYSASGSAYEQYFGPGTRLTVT.